This T cell receptor (beta chain) was obtained from a study of CD8 T cells in Susac syndrome. Sequencing of TCR beta was carried out in blood CD8+ and CD4+ T cells. The multiple sclerosis control group was made up of treatment-naive patients with stable or active relapsing-remitting disease. Negative isolation was applied to CD8+ and CD4+ T cells, and FACS enrichment was applied to TEMRA cells. With random hexamers, 0.5 to 1 ug RNA was reverse transcribed. By means of immunoSEQ multiplex PCR, TCR beta CDR3 spanning 54 Vbeta and 13 Jbeta underwent amplification. TCRdb passed the immunoSEQ multiplex PCR reads through MiXCR, listing each CDR3 protein once. Here the sample spans about 180,000 distinct CDR3 sequences, approximately 95% being singletons. The CDR3 is 14 residues long. CDR1 is SGHDT and CDR2 is YYEEEE in the germline V gene. With V trimmed by 3 bases and J by 8 bases, 8 bases remained unmatched.

Sequenced sample: CD4+ T cells from PBMCs. The sequence was obtained from a human donor with multiple sclerosis. The chain joins TRBV5-6 to TRBJ2-1; 7 bases align to TRBD2. This CDR3 reads CASSWEGGRDEQFF. CDR3 nucleotides: TGTGCCAGCAGCTGGGAGGGAGGTCGCGATGAGCAGTTCTTC.